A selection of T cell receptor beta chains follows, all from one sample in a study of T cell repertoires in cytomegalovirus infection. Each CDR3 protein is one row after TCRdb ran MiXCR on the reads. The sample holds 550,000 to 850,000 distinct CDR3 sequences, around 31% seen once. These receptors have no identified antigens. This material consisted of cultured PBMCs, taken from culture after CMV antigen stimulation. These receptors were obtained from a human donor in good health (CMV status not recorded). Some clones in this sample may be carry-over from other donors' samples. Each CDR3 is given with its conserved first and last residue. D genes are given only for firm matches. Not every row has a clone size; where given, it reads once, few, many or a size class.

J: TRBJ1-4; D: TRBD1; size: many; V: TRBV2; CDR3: CASNSLGQGVEKLFF; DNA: TGTGCCAGCAATTCTTTGGGACAGGGAGTAGAAAAACTGTTTTTT
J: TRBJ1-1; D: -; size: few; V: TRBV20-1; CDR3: CSARGLNSPLEAFF; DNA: TGCAGTGCTAGGGGACTGAACTCACCCCTTGAAGCTTTCTTT
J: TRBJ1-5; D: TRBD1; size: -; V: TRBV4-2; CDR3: CASSQDRGLNNQPQHF; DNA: TGTGCCAGCAGCCAAGACAGGGGGCTGAACAATCAGCCCCAGCATTTT
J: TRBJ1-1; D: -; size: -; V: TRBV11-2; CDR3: CASSRQVQNTEAFF; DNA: TGTGCCAGCAGCCGACAGGTCCAGAACACTGAAGCTTTCTTT
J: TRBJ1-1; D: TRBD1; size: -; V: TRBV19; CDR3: CASSATGTAATEAFF; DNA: TGTGCCAGTAGTGCGACCGGGACAGCAGCCACTGAAGCTTTCTTT
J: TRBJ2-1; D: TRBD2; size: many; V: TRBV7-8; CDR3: CASSPRLAGGMSSYNEQFF; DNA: TGTGCCAGCAGCCCTAGACTAGCGGGAGGGATGAGCTCCTACAATGAGCAGTTCTTC
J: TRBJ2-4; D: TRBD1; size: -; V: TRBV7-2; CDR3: CASSPQGQNIQYF; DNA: TGTGCCAGCAGCCCACAGGGGCAAAACATTCAGTACTTC
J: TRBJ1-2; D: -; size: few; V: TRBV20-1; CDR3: CSAPLGSPNYGYTF; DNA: TGCAGTGCCCCCCTGGGCAGCCCTAACTATGGCTACACCTTC
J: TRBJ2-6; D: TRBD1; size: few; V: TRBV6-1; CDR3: CASSEAGTGVPGANVLTF; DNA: TGTGCCAGCAGTGAAGCGGGGACAGGGGTGCCTGGGGCCAACGTCCTGACTTTC
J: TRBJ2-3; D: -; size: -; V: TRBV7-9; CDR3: CASRRGTGTDTQYF; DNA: TGTGCCAGCAGAAGAGGAACGGGCACAGATACGCAGTATTTT
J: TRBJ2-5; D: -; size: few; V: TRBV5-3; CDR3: CASSLAQGLQETQYF; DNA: TGTGCCAGCAGCTTGGCTCAGGGATTACAAGAGACCCAGTACTTC
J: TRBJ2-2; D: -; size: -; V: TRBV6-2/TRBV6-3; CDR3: CASSSALGSYTGELFF; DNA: TGTGCCAGCAGCTCCGCTCTCGGTAGCTACACCGGGGAGCTGTTTTTT
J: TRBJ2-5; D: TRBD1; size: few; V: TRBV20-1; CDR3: CSARLGTAETQYF; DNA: TGCAGTGCACGCCTAGGGACAGCAGAGACCCAGTACTTC
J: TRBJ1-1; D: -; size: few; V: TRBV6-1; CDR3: CASSEGGQLNTEAFF; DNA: TGTGCCAGCAGTGAAGGGGGTCAATTGAACACTGAAGCTTTCTTT
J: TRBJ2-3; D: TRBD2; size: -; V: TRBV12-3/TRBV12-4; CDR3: CASITATSGTDTQYF; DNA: TGTGCCAGCATTACGGCGACTAGCGGGACAGATACGCAGTATTTT
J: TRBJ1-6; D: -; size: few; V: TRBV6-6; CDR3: CASSYGQGNSPLHF; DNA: TGTGCCAGCAGTTACGGTCAGGGTAATTCACCCCTCCACTTT
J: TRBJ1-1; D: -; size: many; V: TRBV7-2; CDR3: CASSLLGGDTEAFF; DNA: TGTGCCAGCAGCCTCCTGGGGGGGGACACTGAAGCTTTCTTT
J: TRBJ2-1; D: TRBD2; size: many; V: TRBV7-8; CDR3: CASSLDETSGFNEQFF; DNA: TGTGCCAGCAGCTTAGACGAGACTAGCGGCTTCAATGAGCAGTTCTTC
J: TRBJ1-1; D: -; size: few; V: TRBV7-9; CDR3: CASSTRLLNTEAFF; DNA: TGTGCCAGCAGCACGCGACTGCTGAACACTGAAGCTTTCTTT
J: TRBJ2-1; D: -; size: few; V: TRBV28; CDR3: CASSNEQFF; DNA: TGTGCCAGCAGCAATGAGCAGTTCTTC
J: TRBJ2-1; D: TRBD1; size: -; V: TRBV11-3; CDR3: CASSQKQGHTYNEQFF; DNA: TGTGCCAGCAGCCAGAAACAGGGGCACACCTACAATGAGCAGTTCTTC
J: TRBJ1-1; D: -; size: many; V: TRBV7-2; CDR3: CASSPRQGWGTEAFF; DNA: TGTGCCAGCAGCCCAAGGCAGGGGTGGGGGACTGAAGCTTTCTTT
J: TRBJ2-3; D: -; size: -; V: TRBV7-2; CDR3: CASSSNLALTDTQYF; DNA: TGTGCCAGCAGCTCGAATCTAGCGCTGACAGATACGCAGTATTTT
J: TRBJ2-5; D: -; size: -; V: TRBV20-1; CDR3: CSARDLGFSETQYF; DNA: TGCAGTGCTAGAGATTTAGGGTTTTCAGAGACCCAGTACTTC